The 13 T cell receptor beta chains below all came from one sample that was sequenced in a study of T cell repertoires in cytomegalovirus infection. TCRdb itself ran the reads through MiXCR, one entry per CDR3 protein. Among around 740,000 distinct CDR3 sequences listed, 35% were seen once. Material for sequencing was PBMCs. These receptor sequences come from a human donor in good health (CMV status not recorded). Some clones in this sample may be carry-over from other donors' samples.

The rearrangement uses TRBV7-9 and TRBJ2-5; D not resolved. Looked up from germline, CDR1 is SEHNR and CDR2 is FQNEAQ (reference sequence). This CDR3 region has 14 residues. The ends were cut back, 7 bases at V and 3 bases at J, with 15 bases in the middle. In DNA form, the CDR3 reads TGTGCCAGCAAACCAACAGCGTTGGAAGAGACCCAGTACTTC. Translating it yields CASKPTALEETQYF. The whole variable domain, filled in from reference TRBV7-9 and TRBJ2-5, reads DTGVSQNPRHKITKRGQNVTFRCDPISEHNRLYWYRQTLGQGPEFLTYFQNEAQLEKSRLLSDRFSAERPKGSFSTLEIQRTEQGDSAMYLCASKPTALEETQYFGPGTRLLVL.

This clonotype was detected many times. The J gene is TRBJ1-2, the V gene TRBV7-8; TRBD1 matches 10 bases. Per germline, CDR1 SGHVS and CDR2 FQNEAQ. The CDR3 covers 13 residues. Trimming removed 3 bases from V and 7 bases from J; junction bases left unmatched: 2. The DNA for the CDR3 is TGTGCCAGCAGCTTCGGACAGGGGGGTGGCTACACCTTC. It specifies CASSFGQGGGYTF.

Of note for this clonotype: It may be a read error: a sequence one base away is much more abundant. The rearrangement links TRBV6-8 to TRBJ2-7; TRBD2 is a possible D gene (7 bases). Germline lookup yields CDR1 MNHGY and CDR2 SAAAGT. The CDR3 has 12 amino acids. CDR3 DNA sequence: TGTGCCAGCGGGAGGGGGTACTACGGGCAGTACTTC. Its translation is CASGRGYYGQYF.

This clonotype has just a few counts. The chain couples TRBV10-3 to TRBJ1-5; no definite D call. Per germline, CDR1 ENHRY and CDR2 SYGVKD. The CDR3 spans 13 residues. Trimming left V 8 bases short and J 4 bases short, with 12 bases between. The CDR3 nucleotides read TGTGCCATCCGGCAGGACCTAAATCAGCCCCAGCATTTT. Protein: CAIRQDLNQPQHF.

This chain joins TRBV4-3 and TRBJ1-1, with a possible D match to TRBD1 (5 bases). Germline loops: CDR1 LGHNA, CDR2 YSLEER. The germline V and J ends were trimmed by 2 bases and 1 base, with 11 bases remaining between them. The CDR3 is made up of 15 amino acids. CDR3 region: CASSQRPTENTEAFF. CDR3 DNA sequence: TGCGCCAGCAGCCAAAGACCGACAGAGAACACTGAAGCTTTCTTT.

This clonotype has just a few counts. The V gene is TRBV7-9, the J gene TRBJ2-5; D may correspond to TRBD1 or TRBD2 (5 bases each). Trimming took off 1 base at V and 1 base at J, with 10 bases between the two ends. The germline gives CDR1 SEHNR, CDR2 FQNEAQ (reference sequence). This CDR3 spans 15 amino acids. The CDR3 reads CASSLEGGGQETQYF. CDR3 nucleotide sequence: TGTGCCAGCAGCTTAGAGGGTGGGGGCCAAGAGACCCAGTACTTC.

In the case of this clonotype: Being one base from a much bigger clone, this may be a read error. The CDR3 nucleotides read TGTGCCAGCAGTGGAGGAAAAGCCTTGGGGACTAGCGGGAGGACTGAGCAGTTCTTC. It encodes CASSGGKALGTSGRTEQFF. The chain couples TRBV25-1 to TRBJ2-1, with TRBD2 matching over 15 bases. V dropped 4 bases and J dropped 9; count of bases not matched to a gene: 16. Per germline, CDR1 MGHDK and CDR2 SYGVNS. The CDR3 loop spans 19 amino acids. Together with reference TRBV25-1 and TRBJ2-1, the CDR3 gives the full variable domain: EADIYQTPRYLVIGTGKKITLECSQTMGHDKMYWYQQDPGMELHLIHYSYGVNSTEKGDLSSESTVSRIRTEHFPLTLESARPSHTSQYLCASSGGKALGTSGRTEQFFGPGTRLTVL.

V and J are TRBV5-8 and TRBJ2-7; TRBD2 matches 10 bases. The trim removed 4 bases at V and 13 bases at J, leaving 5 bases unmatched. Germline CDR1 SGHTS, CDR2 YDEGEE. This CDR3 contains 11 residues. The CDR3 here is CASSLASGSYF. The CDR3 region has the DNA TGTGCCAGCAGCCTGGCTAGCGGGAGTTACTTC.

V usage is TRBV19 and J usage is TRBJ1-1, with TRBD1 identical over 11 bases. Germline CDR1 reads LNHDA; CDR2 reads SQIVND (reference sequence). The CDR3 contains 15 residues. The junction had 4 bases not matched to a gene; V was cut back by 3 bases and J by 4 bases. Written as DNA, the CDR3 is TGTGCCAGTAGTATCGGGACAGGGGGTAGCACTGAAGCTTTCTTT. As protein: CASSIGTGGSTEAFF.

CDR3 sequence reads: CASSDQGKGGYTF. CDR3 DNA sequence: TGTGCCAGCAGTGACCAGGGGAAGGGTGGCTACACCTTC. The chain recombines TRBV6-1 with TRBJ1-2, with TRBD1 as a possible D gene (6 bases). With 3 bases removed from V and 7 bases from J, the gap between germline ends came to 12 bases. This CDR3 has 13 amino acids. Germline V gene sequence: CDR1 MNHNS, CDR2 SASEGT.

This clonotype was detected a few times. The CDR3 sequence is CATESRGGSSYNEQFF. Here the CDR3 DNA reads TGTGCCACCGAGAGTAGGGGAGGTAGTTCCTACAATGAGCAGTTCTTC. The rearrangement links TRBV10-3 to TRBJ2-1; D is perhaps TRBD2 (6 bases). V was pared by 10 bases and J by 1 base, with 20 bases between. The germline CDR1 and CDR2 sequences are ENHRY and SYGVKD. This CDR3 has 16 amino acids.

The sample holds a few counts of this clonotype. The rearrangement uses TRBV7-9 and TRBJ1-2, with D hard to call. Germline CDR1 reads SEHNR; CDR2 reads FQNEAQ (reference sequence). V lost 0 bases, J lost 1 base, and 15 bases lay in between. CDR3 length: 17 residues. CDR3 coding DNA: TGTGCCAGCAGCTTAGCGAGAGTGCAGAATATTAACTATGGCTACACCTTC. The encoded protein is CASSLARVQNINYGYTF. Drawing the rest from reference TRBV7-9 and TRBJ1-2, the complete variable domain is DTGVSQNPRHKITKRGQNVTFRCDPISEHNRLYWYRQTLGQGPEFLTYFQNEAQLEKSRLLSDRFSAERPKGSFSTLEIQRTEQGDSAMYLCASSLARVQNINYGYTFGSGTRLTVV.

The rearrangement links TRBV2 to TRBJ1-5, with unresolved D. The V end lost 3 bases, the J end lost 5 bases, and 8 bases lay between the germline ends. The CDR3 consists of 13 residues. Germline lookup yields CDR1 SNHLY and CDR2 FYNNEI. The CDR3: CASSDDQDQPQHF. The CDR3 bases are TGTGCCAGCAGTGACGATCAAGATCAGCCCCAGCATTTT.